These T cell receptor beta chains were read from a single sample in a study of tumor and adjacent non-tumor tissue in lung cancer. TCRdb ran MiXCR on the multiplex PCR reads and lists one entry per CDR3 protein. The table has 90,000 to 100,000 distinct CDR3 sequences, around three quarters seen once. Sequencing used distant non-tumor lung tissue. Receptors were obtained from a man in his 60s with small cell lung cancer. Each CDR3 is given without its conserved first and last residue.

V: TRBV12-3/TRBV12-4; J: TRBJ2-3; CDR3: ASSLRSSGSPDTQY
V: TRBV12-3/TRBV12-4; J: TRBJ2-3; CDR3: ASNFQRGGQGTHDTQY
V: TRBV20-1; J: TRBJ2-1; CDR3: SAREASRIRVNEQF
V: TRBV12-3/TRBV12-4; J: TRBJ2-5; CDR3: AGSTRSQETQY
V: TRBV11-2; J: TRBJ2-1; CDR3: VSRKRQDNNEQF
V: TRBV4-2; J: TRBJ1-5; CDR3: ARSQEHGNQPQH
V: TRBV12-3/TRBV12-4; J: TRBJ2-2; CDR3: AELAGPSGAGELF
V: TRBV29-1; J: TRBJ2-2; CDR3: SAHSSGTITNAGELF
V: TRBV4-1; J: TRBJ2-2; CDR3: ASRNRGAYTGELF
V: TRBV20-1; J: TRBJ2-3; CDR3: SARVRSNTDTQY
V: TRBV25-1; J: TRBJ2-3; CDR3: ASSVTQRGQGASDTQY
V: TRBV10-3; J: TRBJ2-3; CDR3: DISSPGASTDTQY
V: TRBV28; J: TRBJ1-5; CDR3: ASKFGVQDYQPQH
V: TRBV5-1; J: TRBJ1-6; CDR3: PSSLVGRDQTPLH
V: TRBV29-1; J: TRBJ1-2; CDR3: GVEVQTYCYT
V: TRBV7-9; J: TRBJ2-5; CDR3: VSSLGAGVRETQY
V: TRBV4-1; J: TRBJ2-2; CDR3: ASFSMGAYTGELF
V: TRBV6-2/TRBV6-3; J: TRBJ2-5; CDR3: ASNYARDPETQY
V: TRBV6-5; J: TRBJ1-1; CDR3: ASSYNAEVF
V: TRBV12-3/TRBV12-4; J: TRBJ1-6; CDR3: ASSLGTTWGSSPPH
V: TRBV29-1; J: TRBJ1-4; CDR3: SVRTGGFKSEKLI
V: TRBV6-2/TRBV6-3; J: TRBJ2-2; CDR3: ASTYPYPRVAGDTGELF
V: TRBV11-2; J: TRBJ2-2; CDR3: ASSLARDTRELF
V: TRBV4-2; J: TRBJ1-5; CDR3: ASSRSWGGNQSQH
V: TRBV28; J: TRBJ1-1; CDR3: ASSSSGTGLTEAF
V: TRBV7-9; J: TRBJ2-1; CDR3: ASSQGAGNEQF
V: TRBV4-1; J: TRBJ2-7; CDR3: DSNFDSLYEQY
V: TRBV29-1; J: TRBJ2-7; CDR3: CARDTSYKQY
V: TRBV20-1; J: TRBJ2-3; CDR3: SDGDARGSTDMQY
V: TRBV6-2/TRBV6-3; J: TRBJ1-1; CDR3: ASSDVAPVYSEAF
V: TRBV6-5; J: TRBJ2-3; CDR3: ASSAQGRDTDTQY
V: TRBV29-1; J: TRBJ1-3; CDR3: SVNDREGSGNTIY
V: TRBV4-1; J: TRBJ2-7; CDR3: TSSFDRLYKQY
V: TRBV6-2/TRBV6-3; J: TRBJ2-3; CDR3: ASSYSTSTDTHY
V: TRBV28; J: TRBJ2-7; CDR3: ASSWGQGEAYGQY
V: TRBV29-1; J: TRBJ2-5; CDR3: STGSETQY
V: TRBV6-5; J: TRBJ1-2; CDR3: ASRYNDRGAGYT
V: TRBV11-3; J: TRBJ2-3; CDR3: ASSYPRGTQF
V: TRBV20-1; J: TRBJ2-1; CDR3: SAIGIAEDEQF
V: TRBV12-3/TRBV12-4; J: TRBJ1-1; CDR3: ANTRSGANTEAI
V: TRBV4-2; J: TRBJ2-1; CDR3: ASSLQTSRTYNEHF
V: TRBV11-2; J: TRBJ1-1; CDR3: ASSLTGGVRRNTEAF
V: TRBV29-1; J: TRBJ2-2; CDR3: SVETVPETGELF
V: TRBV12-3/TRBV12-4; J: TRBJ2-3; CDR3: ASSFDWGARTDMQY
V: TRBV29-1; J: TRBJ2-7; CDR3: SVPGLSYEQY
V: TRBV29-1; J: TRBJ1-1; CDR3: SVLTATNTEAF
V: TRBV6-5; J: TRBJ2-6; CDR3: ASSYSNVWANVLT
V: TRBV6-6; J: TRBJ2-1; CDR3: VSSYSWRGNEQF
V: TRBV24-1; J: TRBJ2-1; CDR3: ATSDGLAGASTYNGQF
V: TRBV29-1; J: TRBJ1-1; CDR3: TVLSSYNTEAF
V: TRBV20-1; J: TRBJ2-1; CDR3: SDNQNSGEQF
V: TRBV4-3; J: TRBJ1-2; CDR3: ASSQEQGNYGYT
V: TRBV6-1; J: TRBJ2-7; CDR3: ASKEGGLAGDEQY
V: TRBV7-3; J: TRBJ2-2; CDR3: AGSSETSGSRSGELF
V: TRBV6-2/TRBV6-3; J: TRBJ2-3; CDR3: ASSYSMRRRVEDTQY
V: TRBV6-2/TRBV6-3; J: TRBJ2-3; CDR3: ASSITHSGSTTQY
V: TRBV6-2/TRBV6-3; J: TRBJ2-7; CDR3: ASNGVSSYVQY
V: TRBV4-2; J: TRBJ1-4; CDR3: ASSQAGHITNEKLF
V: TRBV12-3/TRBV12-4; J: TRBJ2-1; CDR3: ASSLYQREGGEQS